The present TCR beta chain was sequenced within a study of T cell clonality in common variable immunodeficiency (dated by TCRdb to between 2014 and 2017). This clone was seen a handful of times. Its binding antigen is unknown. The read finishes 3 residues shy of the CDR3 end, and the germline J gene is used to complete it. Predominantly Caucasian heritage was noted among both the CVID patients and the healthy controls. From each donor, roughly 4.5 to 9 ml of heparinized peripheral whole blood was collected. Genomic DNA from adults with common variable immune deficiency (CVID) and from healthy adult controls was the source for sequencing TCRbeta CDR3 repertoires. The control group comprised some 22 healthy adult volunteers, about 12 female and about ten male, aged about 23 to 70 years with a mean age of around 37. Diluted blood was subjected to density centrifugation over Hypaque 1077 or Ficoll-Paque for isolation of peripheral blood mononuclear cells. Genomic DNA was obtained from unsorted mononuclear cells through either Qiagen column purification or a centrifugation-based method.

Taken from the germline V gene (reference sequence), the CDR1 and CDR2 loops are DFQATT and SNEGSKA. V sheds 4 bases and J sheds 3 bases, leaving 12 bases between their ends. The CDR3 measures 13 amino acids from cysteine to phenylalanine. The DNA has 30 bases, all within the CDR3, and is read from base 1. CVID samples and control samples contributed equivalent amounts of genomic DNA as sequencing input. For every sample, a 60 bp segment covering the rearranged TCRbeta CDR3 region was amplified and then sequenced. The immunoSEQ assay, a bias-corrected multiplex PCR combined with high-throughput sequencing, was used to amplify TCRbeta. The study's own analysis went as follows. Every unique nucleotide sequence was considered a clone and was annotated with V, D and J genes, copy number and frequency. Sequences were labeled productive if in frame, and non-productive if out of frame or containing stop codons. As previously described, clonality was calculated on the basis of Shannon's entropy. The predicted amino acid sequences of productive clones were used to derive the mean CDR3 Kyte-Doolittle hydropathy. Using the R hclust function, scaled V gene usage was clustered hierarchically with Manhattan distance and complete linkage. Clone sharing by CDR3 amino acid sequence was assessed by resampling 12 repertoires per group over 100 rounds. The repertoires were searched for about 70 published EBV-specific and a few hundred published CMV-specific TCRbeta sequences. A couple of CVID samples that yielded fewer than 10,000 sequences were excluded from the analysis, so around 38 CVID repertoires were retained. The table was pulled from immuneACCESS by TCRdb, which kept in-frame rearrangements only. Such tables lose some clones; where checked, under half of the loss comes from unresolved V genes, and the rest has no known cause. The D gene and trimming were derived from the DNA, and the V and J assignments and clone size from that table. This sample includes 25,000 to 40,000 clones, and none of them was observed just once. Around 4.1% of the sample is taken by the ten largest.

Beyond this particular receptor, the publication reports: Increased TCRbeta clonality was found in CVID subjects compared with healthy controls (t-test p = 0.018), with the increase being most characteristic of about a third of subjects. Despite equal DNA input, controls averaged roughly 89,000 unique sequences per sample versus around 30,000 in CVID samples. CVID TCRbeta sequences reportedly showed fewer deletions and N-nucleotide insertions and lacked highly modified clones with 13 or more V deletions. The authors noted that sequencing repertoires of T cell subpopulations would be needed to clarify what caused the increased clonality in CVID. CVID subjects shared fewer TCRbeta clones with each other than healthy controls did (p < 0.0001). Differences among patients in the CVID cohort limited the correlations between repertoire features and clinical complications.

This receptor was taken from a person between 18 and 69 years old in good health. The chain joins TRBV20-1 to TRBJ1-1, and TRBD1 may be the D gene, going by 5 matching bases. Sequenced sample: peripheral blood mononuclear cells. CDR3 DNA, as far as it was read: TGCAGTGCTACCCTGAGAGGGGACACTGAA. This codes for CSATLRGDTE. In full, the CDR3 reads CSATLRGDTEAFF.